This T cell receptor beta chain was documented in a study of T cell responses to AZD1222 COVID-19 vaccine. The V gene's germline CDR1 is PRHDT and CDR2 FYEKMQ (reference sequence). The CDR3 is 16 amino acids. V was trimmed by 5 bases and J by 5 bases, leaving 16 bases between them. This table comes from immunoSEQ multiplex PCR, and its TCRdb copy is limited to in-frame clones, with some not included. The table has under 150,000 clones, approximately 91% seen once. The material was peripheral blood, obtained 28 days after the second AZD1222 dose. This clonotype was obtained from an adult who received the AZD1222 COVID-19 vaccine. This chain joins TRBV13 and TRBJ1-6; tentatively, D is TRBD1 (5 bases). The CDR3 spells CASSLRGLADNSPLHF. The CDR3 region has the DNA TGTGCCAGCAGCCTTAGGGGTCTAGCGGATAATTCACCCCTCCACTTT.